The 24 T cell receptor beta chains given below trace back to one sample, sequenced in a study of T-cell reconstitution after alpha-beta-depleted transplantation in children. Construction of the TCRbeta library involved unique molecular identifiers. TCRdb used MiXCR to reprocess the PCR reads, holding one entry per CDR3 protein. The top ten hold over 3.5% of the sample, which has 360,000 or so distinct CDR3 sequences, just over 20% seen once. Sequenced material: PBMCs from the stem cell graft donor, taken from the stem cell graft. The receptor set was obtained from a human donor who donated a stem cell graft to a child with acute myeloid leukemia.

The chain employs TRBV27 and TRBJ2-5; 10 nucleotides align to TRBD2. V dropped 5 bases and J dropped 4; count of bases not matched to a gene: 7. Germline CDR1 MNHEY, CDR2 SMNVEV (reference sequence). The CDR3 runs 15 residues. CDR3 loop: CASSIGLADVETQYF. The CDR3 region has the DNA TGTGCCAGCAGTATTGGACTAGCGGACGTAGAGACCCAGTACTTC.

J is TRBJ2-1 and V is TRBV5-1; possibly TRBD2 for D (5 bases). The germline V and J ends were trimmed by 1 base and 8 bases, with 10 bases remaining between them. The germline gives CDR1 SGHRS, CDR2 YFSETQ. The CDR3 extends over 13 amino acids. Here the CDR3 reads CASSLRTVDEQFF. CDR3 bases: TGCGCCAGCAGCTTGCGGACTGTGGATGAGCAGTTCTTC.

This clonotype appeared once. This chain connects TRBV4-1 to TRBJ2-2; no clear D gene. CDR1 MGHRA and CDR2 YSYEKL come from the germline V gene. V was pared by 4 bases and J by 6 bases, with 12 bases between. The CDR3 length is 14 residues. CDR3 loop: CASSREDGAGELFF. In DNA form, the CDR3 reads TGCGCCAGCAGCCGAGAAGACGGCGCCGGGGAGCTGTTTTTT.

Worth noting for this clonotype: At one boundary the junction diverges from the germline segment, which might be a read error. This rearrangement joins TRBV6-2 or TRBV6-3 to TRBJ2-7; D tentatively fits TRBD1 or TRBD2 (5 bases each). Per germline, CDR1 MNHEY and CDR2 SVGEGT. CDR3 length: 14 amino acids. CDR3 residues: CASSHRDPAREEYF. The CDR3, as DNA: TGTGCCAGCAGTCACCGGGACCCGGCGCGCGAGGAGTACTTC.

The chain has TRBV7-2 and TRBJ2-1; 11 nucleotides agree with TRBD2. Germline CDR1 and CDR2: SGHTA and FQGNSA. The CDR3 spans 17 residues. J gave up 6 bases and V 3 bases, and 10 bases lay outside the gene matches. CDR3 nucleotide sequence: TGTGCCAGCAGCTTCTTAGTCGGGACTAGCGGCCGCAATGAGCAGTTCTTC. Protein product: CASSFLVGTSGRNEQFF.

In its sample, this clonotype was seen a few times. The chain carries TRBV2 and TRBJ2-3; D is ambiguous. Germline loops: CDR1 SNHLY, CDR2 FYNNEI. The CDR3 is made up of 12 amino acids. Trimming took off 4 bases at V and 4 bases at J, with 6 bases between the two ends. The CDR3 region has the DNA TGTGCCAGCAGTGTTAAGGCAGATACGCAGTATTTT. Its translation is CASSVKADTQYF.

V gene TRBV28 combines with J gene TRBJ1-5; D ambiguous. Trimming stripped 7 bases from V and 0 bases from J, with 13 bases between. Germline values: CDR1 MDHEN, CDR2 SYDVKM. The CDR3 contains 15 residues. CDR3 DNA sequence: TGTGCCAGCATCTCAACGGGTTATAGCAATCAGCCCCAGCATTTT. Amino acid sequence: CASISTGYSNQPQHF.

The chain couples TRBV20-1 to TRBJ2-1; 11 nucleotides agree with TRBD2. With V trimmed by 0 bases and J by 9 bases, 7 bases remained unmatched. The CDR3 is 15 amino acids. Germline CDR1 is DFQATT and CDR2 is SNEGSKA (reference sequence). The CDR3 loop is CSARDALAGGVEQFF. The DNA of the CDR3 is TGCAGTGCTAGAGATGCCCTAGCGGGAGGTGTTGAGCAGTTCTTC.

The J gene is TRBJ2-7, the V gene TRBV29-1, with 7 bases that match TRBD2. V was clipped by 0 bases and J by 0 bases; unmatched bases: 5. CDR3 length equals 15 residues. CDR1 SQVTM and CDR2 ANQGSEA come from the germline V gene. The CDR3 loop is CSVEDPRGSSYEQYF. The DNA of the CDR3 is TGCAGCGTTGAAGATCCTCGCGGGAGCTCCTACGAGCAGTACTTC.

The chain employs TRBV5-1 and TRBJ2-7; TRBD1 aligns across 9 bases. CDR3 length: 18 residues. The V gene's germline CDR1 is SGHRS and CDR2 YFSETQ. V dropped 4 bases and J dropped 0; count of bases not matched to a gene: 14. The CDR3 DNA is TGCGCCAGCAGCCCCGGACAGGGGTCTATCTATATCTCCTACGAGCAGTACTTC. Its translation is CASSPGQGSIYISYEQYF.

The genes are TRBV20-1 and TRBJ1-1; 7 bases align to TRBD1. Unmatched junction bases numbered 4, after V lost 2 bases and J lost 1 base. Looked up from germline, CDR1 is DFQATT and CDR2 is SNEGSKA (reference sequence). CDR3 size: 14 residues. DNA of the CDR3: TGCAGTGCTAGATTAGGGGGCCCGAACACTGAAGCTTTCTTT. Translated, it gives CSARLGGPNTEAFF.

The J gene is TRBJ2-3, the V gene TRBV4-2; possibly TRBD1 for D (6 bases). The germline gives CDR1 LGHNA, CDR2 YNFKEQ. The ends were cut back, 3 bases at V and 6 bases at J, with 16 bases in the middle. The CDR3 sequence is 15 residues long. The CDR3, as DNA: TGTGCCAGCAGCCACGACGGACAGACTGGGGATACGCAGTATTTT. This codes for CASSHDGQTGDTQYF.

This clonotype has a handful of counts. The chain carries TRBV6-5 and TRBJ1-5; 8 nucleotides align to TRBD1. The CDR3 length is 15 residues. V was pared by 6 bases and J by 5 bases, with 9 bases of the junction left unmatched. Germline V gene lookup returns CDR1 MNHEY and CDR2 SVGAGI. The CDR3 here is CASSYGQGLDQPQHF. Written as DNA, the CDR3 is TGTGCCAGCAGCTACGGACAGGGTCTAGATCAGCCCCAGCATTTT.

In its sample, this clonotype was seen once. The chain is built from TRBV5-1 and TRBJ2-7; 8 nucleotides align to TRBD2. CDR1 is SGHRS, CDR2 YFSETQ, per germline. The length of the CDR3 is 15 residues. V lost 2 bases, J lost 4 bases, and 8 bases stayed unmatched. DNA for the CDR3: TGCGCCAGCAGCTTAGATAGATCTAGCGGGTACGAGCAGTACTTC. Translation: CASSLDRSSGYEQYF.

The J gene is TRBJ2-6, the V gene TRBV20-1; D remains ambiguous. V was pared by 1 base and J by 0 bases, with 7 bases between. The CDR3 runs to 15 residues. Germline CDR1 reads DFQATT; CDR2 reads SNEGSKA (reference sequence). The DNA of the CDR3 is TGCAGTGCTAGAGCTGACGTCTCTGGGGCCAACGTCCTGACTTTC. Protein: CSARADVSGANVLTF.

As to this clonotype: A junction end diverges from the germline sequence, so it may reflect a read error. The chain is built from TRBV27 and TRBJ1-5, with a weak D call TRBD1 (5 bases). Germline values: CDR1 MNHEY, CDR2 SMNVEV (reference sequence). CDR3 length equals 14 residues. CDR3 in amino acids: CASSGPGTNPPQHF. In nucleotides, the CDR3 is TGTGCCAGCAGTGGACCGGGGACCAATCCGCCCCAGCATTTT.

This clonotype appeared a few times. This rearrangement joins TRBV29-1 to TRBJ2-2, with TRBD2 matching 7 bases. V was pared by 7 bases and J by 4 bases, with 6 bases of the junction left unmatched. Germline loops: CDR1 SQVTM, CDR2 ANQGSEA. This CDR3 spans 13 amino acids. The CDR3 DNA is TGCAGCGCTGGAGCGGGGAGCACCGGGGAGCTGTTTTTT. It is translated as CSAGAGSTGELFF.

The chain joins TRBV5-1 to TRBJ2-1; the D call may be TRBD1 or TRBD2 (5 bases each). The CDR3 contains 14 residues. CDR1 and CDR2 (germline): SGHRS, YFSETQ. Trimming removed 4 bases at V and 5 bases at J, with 13 bases between. The DNA for the CDR3 is TGCGCCAGCAGCCCAAACCGGGGCGACAATGAGCAGTTCTTC. Translated, it gives CASSPNRGDNEQFF.

V usage is TRBV29-1 and J usage is TRBJ2-3; TRBD1 or TRBD2 may be the D gene (6 bases each). There are 12 residues in the CDR3. Per germline, CDR1 SQVTM and CDR2 ANQGSEA. Deletions cut 7 bases from V and 6 bases from J, with 14 bases between. The CDR3 DNA is TGCAGCGCCTCCTGGGGGGCCGATACGCAGTATTTT. Residues: CSASWGADTQYF.

The CDR3 DNA sequence: TGTGCCAGCATTGGCCTAGCGGGAGGTGAGCAGTTCTTC. Amino acid sequence: CASIGLAGGEQFF. The genes are TRBV12-3 or TRBV12-4 and TRBJ2-1; 11 positions match TRBD2. The CDR3 runs to 13 residues. Unmatched junction bases numbered 5, after V lost 7 bases and J lost 9 bases.

The V and J genes are TRBV11-2 and TRBJ2-2; D unresolved. Trimming removed 6 bases at V and 0 bases at J, with 8 bases between. There are 14 residues in the CDR3. Germline-derived CDR1 and CDR2 are SGHAT and FQNNGV. The CDR3: CASSSEPNTGELFF. As DNA, the CDR3 is TGTGCCAGCAGTTCGGAGCCGAACACCGGGGAGCTGTTTTTT.

The genes are TRBV7-2 and TRBJ2-5; 7 bases agree with TRBD2. Germline trimming cut 1 base from V and 2 bases from J; bases unmatched to any gene: 4. The germline V gene encodes CDR1 SGHTA and CDR2 FQGNSA. CDR3 size: 15 residues. The CDR3 region is CASSLEGLRQETQYF. CDR3 sequence (DNA): TGTGCCAGCAGCTTAGAGGGACTACGACAAGAGACCCAGTACTTC.

The rearrangement links TRBV12-3 or TRBV12-4 to TRBJ2-1; 9 bases are a match to TRBD1. CDR3 size: 15 residues. V lost 6 bases to trimming and J lost 5 bases; unmatched junction nucleotides: 8. The CDR3 DNA reads as TGTGCCAGCAGACGGGGACAGGGTATAGACAATGAGCAGTTCTTC. Protein sequence: CASRRGQGIDNEQFF.

V and J are TRBV27 and TRBJ2-5; TRBD1 might be the D (6 bases). CDR3 size: 12 residues. Germline CDR1 reads MNHEY; CDR2 reads SMNVEV (reference sequence). Deletions cut 6 bases from V and 3 bases from J, with 8 bases between. The DNA for the CDR3 is TGTGCCAGCAGAGGGGGTGAAGAGACCCAGTACTTC. It yields the protein CASRGGEETQYF.